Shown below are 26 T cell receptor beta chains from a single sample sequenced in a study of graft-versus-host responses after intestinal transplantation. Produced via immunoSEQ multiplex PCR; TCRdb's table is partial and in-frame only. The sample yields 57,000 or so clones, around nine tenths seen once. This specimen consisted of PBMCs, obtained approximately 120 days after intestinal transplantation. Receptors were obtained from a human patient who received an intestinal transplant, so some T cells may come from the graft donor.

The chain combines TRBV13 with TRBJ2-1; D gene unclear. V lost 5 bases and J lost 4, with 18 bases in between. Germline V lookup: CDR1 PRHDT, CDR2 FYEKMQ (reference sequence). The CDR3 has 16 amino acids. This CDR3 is CASSLETPSGYNEQFF. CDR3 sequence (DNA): TGTGCCAGCAGCCTCGAAACGCCCTCCGGGTACAATGAGCAGTTCTTC.

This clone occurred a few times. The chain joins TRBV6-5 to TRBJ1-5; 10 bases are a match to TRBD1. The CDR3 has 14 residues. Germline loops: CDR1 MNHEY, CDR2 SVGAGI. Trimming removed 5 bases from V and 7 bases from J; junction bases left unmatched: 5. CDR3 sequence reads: CASSEGQGGQPQHF. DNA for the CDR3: TGTGCCAGCAGTGAAGGACAGGGGGGCCAGCCCCAGCATTTT.

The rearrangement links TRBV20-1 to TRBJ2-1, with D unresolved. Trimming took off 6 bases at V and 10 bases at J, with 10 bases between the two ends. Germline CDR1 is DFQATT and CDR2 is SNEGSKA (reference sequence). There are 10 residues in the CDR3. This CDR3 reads CSAAHPEQFF. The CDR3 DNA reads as TGCAGTGCCGCTCACCCGGAGCAGTTCTTC.

The CDR3 nucleotides are TGTGCCAGCAGTCCGGACAGGGCCTACAATGAGCAGTTCTTC. It codes for CASSPDRAYNEQFF. The rearrangement joins TRBV2 to TRBJ2-1; TRBD1 matches at 8 bases. Per the germline V gene, CDR1 is SNHLY and CDR2 is FYNNEI. The trim removed 5 bases at V and 2 bases at J, leaving 2 bases unmatched. CDR3 length equals 14 residues.

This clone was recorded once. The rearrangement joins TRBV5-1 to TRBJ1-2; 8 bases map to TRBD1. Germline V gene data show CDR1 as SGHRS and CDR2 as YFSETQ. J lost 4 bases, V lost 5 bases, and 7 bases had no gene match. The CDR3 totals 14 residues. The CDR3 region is CASRAPDRGYGYTF. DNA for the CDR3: TGCGCCAGCAGAGCCCCCGACAGGGGCTATGGCTACACCTTC.

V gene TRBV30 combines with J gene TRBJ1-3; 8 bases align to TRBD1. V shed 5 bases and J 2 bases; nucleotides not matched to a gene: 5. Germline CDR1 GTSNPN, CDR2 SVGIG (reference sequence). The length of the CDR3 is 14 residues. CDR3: CAWGQGLPGNTIYF. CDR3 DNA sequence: TGTGCCTGGGGACAGGGTTTACCTGGAAACACCATATATTTT.

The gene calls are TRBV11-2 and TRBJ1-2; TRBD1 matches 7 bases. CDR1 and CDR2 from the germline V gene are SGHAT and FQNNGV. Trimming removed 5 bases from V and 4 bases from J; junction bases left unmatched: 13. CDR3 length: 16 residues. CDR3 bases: TGTGCCAGCAGCACACGCCCGACAGGGATGGGCTATGGCTACACCTTC. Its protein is CASSTRPTGMGYGYTF.

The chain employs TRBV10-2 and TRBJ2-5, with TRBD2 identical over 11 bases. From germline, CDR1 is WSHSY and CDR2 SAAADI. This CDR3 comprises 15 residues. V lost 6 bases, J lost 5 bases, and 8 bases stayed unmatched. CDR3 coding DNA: TGCGCCAGCAGCATTAGCGGGGGGGTTTGGGAGACCCAGTACTTC. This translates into CASSISGGVWETQYF.

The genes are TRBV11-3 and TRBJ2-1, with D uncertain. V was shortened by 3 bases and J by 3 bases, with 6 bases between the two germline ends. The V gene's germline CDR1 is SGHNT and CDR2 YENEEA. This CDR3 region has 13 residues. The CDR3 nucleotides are TGTGCCAGCAGCTTCGGTCTCTACAATGAGCAGTTCTTC. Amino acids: CASSFGLYNEQFF.

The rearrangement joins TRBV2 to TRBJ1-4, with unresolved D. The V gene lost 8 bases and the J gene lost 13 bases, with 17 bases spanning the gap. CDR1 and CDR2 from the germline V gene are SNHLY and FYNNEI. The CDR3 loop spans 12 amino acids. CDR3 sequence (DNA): TGTGCCAGCTCGAGTCTGGCAGGAGGACTGTTTTTT. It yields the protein CASSSLAGGLFF.

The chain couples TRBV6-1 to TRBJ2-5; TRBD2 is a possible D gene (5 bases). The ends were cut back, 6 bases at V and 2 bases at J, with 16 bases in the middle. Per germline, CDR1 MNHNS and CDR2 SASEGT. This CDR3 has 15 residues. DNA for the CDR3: TGTGCCAGCAGAAGAGGAGGCAGCATGCAAGAGACCCAGTACTTC. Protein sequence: CASRRGGSMQETQYF.

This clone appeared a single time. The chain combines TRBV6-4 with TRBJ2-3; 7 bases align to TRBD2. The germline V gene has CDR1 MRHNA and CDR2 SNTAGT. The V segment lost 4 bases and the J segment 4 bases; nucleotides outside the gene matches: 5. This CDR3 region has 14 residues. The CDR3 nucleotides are TGTGCCAGCAGTGGGGAGGGAGTAGCAGATACGCAGTATTTT. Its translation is CASSGEGVADTQYF.

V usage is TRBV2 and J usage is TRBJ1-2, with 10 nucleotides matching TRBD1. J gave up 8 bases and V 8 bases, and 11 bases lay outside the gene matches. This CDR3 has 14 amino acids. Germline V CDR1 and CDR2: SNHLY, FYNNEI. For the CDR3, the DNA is TGTGCCAGCGCTACTCGGGACAGGGGATACGGCTACACCTTC. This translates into CASATRDRGYGYTF. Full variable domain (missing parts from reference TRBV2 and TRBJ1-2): EPEVTQTPSHQVTQMGQEVILRCVPISNHLYFYWYRQILGQKVEFLVSFYNNEISEKSEIFDDQFSVERPDGSNFTLKIRSTKLEDSAMYFCASATRDRGYGYTFGSGTRLTVV.

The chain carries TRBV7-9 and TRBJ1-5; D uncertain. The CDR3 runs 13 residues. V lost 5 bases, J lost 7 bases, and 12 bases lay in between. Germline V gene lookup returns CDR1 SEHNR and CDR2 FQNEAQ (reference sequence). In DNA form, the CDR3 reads TGTGCCAGCAGCCACCGTGGGGAACAGCCCCAGCATTTT. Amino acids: CASSHRGEQPQHF. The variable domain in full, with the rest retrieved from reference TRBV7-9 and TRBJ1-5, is DTGVSQNPRHKITKRGQNVTFRCDPISEHNRLYWYRQTLGQGPEFLTYFQNEAQLEKSRLLSDRFSAERPKGSFSTLEIQRTEQGDSAMYLCASSHRGEQPQHFGDGTRLSIL.

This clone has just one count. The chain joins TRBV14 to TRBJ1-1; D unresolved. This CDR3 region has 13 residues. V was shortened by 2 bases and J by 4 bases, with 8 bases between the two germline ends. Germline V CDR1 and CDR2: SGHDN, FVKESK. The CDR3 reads CASSQQVGTEAFF. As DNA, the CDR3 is TGTGCCAGCAGCCAACAAGTGGGCACTGAAGCTTTCTTT.

DNA of the CDR3: TGTGCCAGTAGTATATATGGGACGGCCTTTTACGAGCAGTACTTC. Translated, it gives CASSIYGTAFYEQYF. This chain joins TRBV19 and TRBJ2-5, with D perhaps given as TRBD1 or TRBD2 (5 bases each). The DNA end lines up better with TRBJ2-7; the J call may be wrong. CDR3 length: 15 amino acids. Germline V gene lookup returns CDR1 LNHDA and CDR2 SQIVND (reference sequence).

CDR3: CASSLNRGTNEKLFF. The CDR3 DNA sequence: TGTGCCAGCAGCTTGAACAGGGGGACTAATGAAAAACTGTTTTTT. The chain links TRBV5-4 to TRBJ1-4; 8 bases match TRBD1. The CDR3 is 15 amino acids. The germline V gene has CDR1 SGHNT and CDR2 YYREEE (reference sequence). J gave up 2 bases and V 1 base, and 1 base lay outside the gene matches.

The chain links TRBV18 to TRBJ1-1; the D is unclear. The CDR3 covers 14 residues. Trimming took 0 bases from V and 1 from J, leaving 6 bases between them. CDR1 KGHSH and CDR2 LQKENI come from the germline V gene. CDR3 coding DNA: TGTGCCAGCTCACCACCGCCGGGGAACACTGAAGCTTTCTTT. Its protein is CASSPPPGNTEAFF.

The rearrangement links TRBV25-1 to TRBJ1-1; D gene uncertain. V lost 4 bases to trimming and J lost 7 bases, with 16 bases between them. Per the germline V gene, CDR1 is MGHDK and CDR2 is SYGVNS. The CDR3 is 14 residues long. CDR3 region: CASSGGGGGREAFF. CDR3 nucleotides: TGTGCCAGCAGTGGGGGAGGCGGAGGGCGTGAAGCTTTCTTT.

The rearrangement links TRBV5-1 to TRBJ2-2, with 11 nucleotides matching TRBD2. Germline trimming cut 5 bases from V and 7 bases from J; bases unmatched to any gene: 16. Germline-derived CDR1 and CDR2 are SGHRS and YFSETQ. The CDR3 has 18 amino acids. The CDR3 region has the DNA TGCGCCAGCAGGGCTAACCCGGGACTAGCGGCGGCGAACGGGGAGCTGTTTTTT. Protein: CASRANPGLAAANGELFF.

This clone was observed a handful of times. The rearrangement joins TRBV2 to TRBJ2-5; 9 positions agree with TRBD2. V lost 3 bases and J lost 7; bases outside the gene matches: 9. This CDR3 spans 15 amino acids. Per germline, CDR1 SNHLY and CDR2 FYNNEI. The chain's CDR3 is CASSEFGTSILTQYF. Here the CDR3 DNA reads TGTGCCAGCAGTGAGTTTGGGACTAGCATACTGACCCAGTACTTC.

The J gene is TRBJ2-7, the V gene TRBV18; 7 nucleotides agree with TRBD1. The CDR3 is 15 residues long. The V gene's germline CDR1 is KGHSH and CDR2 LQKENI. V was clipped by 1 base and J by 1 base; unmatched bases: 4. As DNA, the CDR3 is TGTGCCAGCTCACCACGTGACAGGGTTTCCTACGAGCAGTACTTC. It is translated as CASSPRDRVSYEQYF.

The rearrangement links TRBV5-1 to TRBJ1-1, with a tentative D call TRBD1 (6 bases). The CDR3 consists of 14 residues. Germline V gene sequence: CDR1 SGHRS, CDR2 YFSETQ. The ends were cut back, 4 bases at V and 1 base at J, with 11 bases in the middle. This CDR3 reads CASSIGQWNTEAFF. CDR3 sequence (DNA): TGCGCCAGCAGCATCGGACAGTGGAACACTGAAGCTTTCTTT.

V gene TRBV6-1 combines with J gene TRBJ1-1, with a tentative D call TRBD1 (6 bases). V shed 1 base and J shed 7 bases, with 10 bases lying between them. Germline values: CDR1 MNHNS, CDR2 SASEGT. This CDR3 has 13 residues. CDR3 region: CASSEGGGLEAFF. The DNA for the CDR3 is TGTGCCAGCAGTGAAGGTGGGGGGCTTGAAGCTTTCTTT.

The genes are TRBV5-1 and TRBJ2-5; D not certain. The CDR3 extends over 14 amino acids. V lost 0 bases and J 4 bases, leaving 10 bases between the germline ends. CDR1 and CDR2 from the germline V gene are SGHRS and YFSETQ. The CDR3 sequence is CASSLGSRGETQYF. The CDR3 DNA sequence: TGCGCCAGCAGCTTGGGGTCTAGAGGAGAGACCCAGTACTTC.

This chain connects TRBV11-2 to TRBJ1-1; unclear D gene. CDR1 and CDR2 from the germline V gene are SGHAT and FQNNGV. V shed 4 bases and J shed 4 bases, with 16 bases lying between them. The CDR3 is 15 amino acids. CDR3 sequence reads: CASSSAGVGGTEAFF. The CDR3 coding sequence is TGTGCCAGCAGCTCTGCTGGGGTCGGAGGCACTGAAGCTTTCTTT.